These 5 T cell receptor beta chains share one sample of origin, sequenced in a study of early T cells in non-severe SARS-CoV-2 infection. TCRdb re-called the 5' RACE reads with MiXCR, one entry per CDR3 protein. The table records about 30,000 distinct CDR3 sequences, 3% to 5% of them present only once. Material for sequencing was whole blood. The receptor set was obtained from an adult who was a healthcare worker with PCR-confirmed SARS-CoV-2 infection or an uninfected control (not recorded which).

This clonotype showed up many times. V gene TRBV12-3 or TRBV12-4 combines with J gene TRBJ2-5, with 11 bases lining up with TRBD2. This CDR3 spans 20 amino acids. The trim removed 1 base at V and 7 bases at J, leaving 20 bases unmatched. The CDR3 DNA sequence: TGTGCCAGCAGTTTAGTAGTTCCGGAGGCGCTAGCGGGAGGTTTGGCGACCCAGTACTTC. Residues: CASSLVVPEALAGGLATQYF.

This clonotype came up many times. The rearrangement joins TRBV30 to TRBJ2-7; D is uncertain. The CDR3 runs 15 residues. Trimming took 0 bases from V and 3 from J, leaving 15 bases between them. Germline V gene data show CDR1 as GTSNPN and CDR2 as SVGIG (reference sequence). Written as DNA, the CDR3 is TGTGCCTGGAGTGTACGGAGCTGGGATCGCTACGAGCAGTACTTC. It encodes CAWSVRSWDRYEQYF.

The table lists this clonotype with many counts. This chain uses TRBV9 with TRBJ2-7, with D uncertain. This CDR3 is 15 amino acids long. Trimming took 0 bases from V and 2 from J, leaving 12 bases between them. Germline CDR1 SGDLS, CDR2 YYNGEE. The CDR3 protein is CASSVAPGTTYEQYF. CDR3 coding DNA: TGTGCCAGCAGCGTAGCCCCGGGCACGACCTACGAGCAGTACTTC.

This clonotype came up many times. The chain carries TRBV29-1 and TRBJ2-4; the D is unclear. The CDR3 sequence is 17 residues long. In germline, CDR1 is SQVTM, CDR2 ANQGSEA. Trimming shortened V by 1 base and J by 0 bases, and 16 bases separated the two germline ends. DNA of the CDR3: TGCAGCGTTGAAGCCGATATAGGCATTCTAGCCAAAAACATTCAGTACTTC. It translates to CSVEADIGILAKNIQYF.

This clonotype showed up many times. This chain uses TRBV20-1 with TRBJ2-7; TRBD2 matches at 9 bases. The V gene end was trimmed by 0 bases and the J gene end by 12 bases; junction bases not matched to a gene: 9. CDR3 length: 13 amino acids. Germline CDR1 reads DFQATT; CDR2 reads SNEGSKA (reference sequence). The CDR3 sequence: CSARDGLAGRLYF. The DNA for the CDR3 is TGCAGTGCTAGAGATGGGCTAGCGGGGAGGCTGTACTTC.